The 10 T cell receptor beta chains below were found in one sample sequenced in a study of human T cells and chemical hapten exposure. This sample's time point: pre-sensitization, week 0. The treatment is: therapeutic diphenylcyclopropenone sensitization with weekly scalp DPC. In TCRdb, the RACE reads were re-called with MiXCR into one record per CDR3 protein. The sample has tens of thousands of distinct CDR3 sequences; about 14% are singletons. Material: whole blood, obtained in connection with sensitization to the hapten diphenylcyclopropenone (DPC). These receptors all stem from a woman between 50 and 59 years old with alopecia areata. Some clones in this sample may be carry-over from other donors' samples.

The genes are TRBV20-1 and TRBJ1-1, with a possible D match to TRBD1 (5 bases). V was cut by 0 bases and J by 4 bases, with 12 bases left in between. CDR1 and CDR2 from the germline V gene are DFQATT and SNEGSKA (reference sequence). CDR3 length equals 14 residues. CDR3 nucleotides: TGCAGTGCTAGAGATTATAATGGGGGCACTGAAGCTTTCTTT. Its protein product is CSARDYNGGTEAFF.

Only a few counts were recorded for this clonotype. The gene calls are TRBV27 and TRBJ1-4; D possibly corresponds to TRBD1 (6 bases). Germline loops: CDR1 MNHEY, CDR2 SMNVEV (reference sequence). CDR3 length equals 18 residues. V lost 4 bases, J lost 2 bases, and 20 bases lay in between. The CDR3 nucleotides are TGTGCCAGCAGTTACGGACAGAGCCTCTCGTACACTAATGAAAAACTGTTTTTT. Protein: CASSYGQSLSYTNEKLFF.

This clonotype was recorded at least ten times. V usage is TRBV2 and J usage is TRBJ2-5; 7 nucleotides line up with TRBD1. The CDR3 has 15 amino acids. Unmatched junction bases numbered 6, after V lost 4 bases and J lost 1 base. CDR1 SNHLY and CDR2 FYNNEI come from the germline V gene. As DNA, the CDR3 is TGTGCCAGCAGTGTACAGGGGAAACTCCAAGAGACCCAGTACTTC. Amino acids: CASSVQGKLQETQYF.

This sequence joins TRBV29-1 and TRBJ2-3; 11 bases align to TRBD2. The CDR3 extends over 17 amino acids. The germline gives CDR1 SQVTM, CDR2 ANQGSEA. J lost 0 bases, V lost 5 bases, and 10 bases had no gene match. This chain's CDR3 is CSVTGTSGSSSTDTQYF. As DNA, the CDR3 is TGCAGCGTTACCGGGACTAGCGGATCTTCTAGCACAGATACGCAGTATTTT.

This chain connects TRBV7-9 to TRBJ2-1, with D possibly being TRBD1 or TRBD2 (5 bases each). CDR3 length: 14 residues. V gave up 2 bases and J gave up 9 bases, with 14 bases separating them. Germline V gives CDR1 SEHNR, CDR2 FQNEAQ (reference sequence). The chain's CDR3 is CASSLPLSGTEQFF. CDR3 coding DNA: TGTGCCAGCAGCTTACCTTTATCGGGGACTGAGCAGTTCTTC.

Ten or more counts support this clonotype. The chain employs TRBV7-2 and TRBJ2-7; D gene uncertain. CDR3 size: 14 residues. V lost 1 base, J lost 0 bases, and 7 bases lay in between. The germline V gene has CDR1 SGHTA and CDR2 FQGNSA. The CDR3 DNA sequence: TGTGCCAGCAGCTTAGGGCAGTACTCCTACGAGCAGTACTTC. Its translation is CASSLGQYSYEQYF.

On this clonotype: One junction end does not reproduce the germline sequence, and a read error may be involved. The V call is TRBV19, the J call TRBJ2-2; D possibly corresponds to TRBD1 (5 bases). Germline CDR1 reads LNHDA; CDR2 reads SQIVND (reference sequence). CDR3 length equals 15 residues. CDR3 region: CANSISQGYAGELFF. CDR3 nucleotides: TGTGCCAATAGTATCTCGCAGGGATACGCCGGGGAGCTGTTTTTT.

The sample holds many counts of this clonotype. The chain uses TRBV7-9 and TRBJ2-7, with 11 bases fitting TRBD2. In germline, CDR1 is SEHNR, CDR2 FQNEAQ (reference sequence). The J segment lost 8 bases and the V segment lost 5 bases, leaving 8 bases of the junction unmatched. The CDR3 is made up of 14 amino acids. Written as DNA, the CDR3 is TGTGCCAGCAGCCCTATAGCGGGAGGGCTTCAGCAGTACTTC. Its protein is CASSPIAGGLQQYF.

This clonotype was counted between two and nine times. The chain couples TRBV19 to TRBJ2-2; 8 bases map to TRBD1. CDR3 size: 14 residues. Germline V gene data show CDR1 as LNHDA and CDR2 as SQIVND (reference sequence). The junction had 4 bases not matched to a gene; V was cut back by 4 bases and J by 6 bases. CDR3 in DNA: TGTGCCAGTAGTAGGACAGGGCTCGCCGGGGAGCTGTTTTTT. It is translated as CASSRTGLAGELFF.

The J gene is TRBJ1-1, the V gene TRBV30; D is ambiguous. Trimming stripped 5 bases from V and 0 bases from J, with 16 bases between. The CDR3 is 15 residues long. Looked up from germline, CDR1 is GTSNPN and CDR2 is SVGIG (reference sequence). This CDR3 is CAWAGRIPVNTEAFF. CDR3 DNA: TGTGCCTGGGCGGGCAGGATACCAGTGAACACTGAAGCTTTCTTT.